These T cell receptor beta chains were read from a single sample in a study of spatial heterogeneity in lung cancer. TCRdb ran MiXCR on the 5' RACE reads and lists one entry per CDR3 protein. The sample holds some 35,000 distinct CDR3 sequences; 6% to 9.5% are singletons and the top ten take over 8%. Material: PBMCs, obtained at follow-up. All receptors derive from a male donor with early-stage non-small cell lung cancer. Both conserved end residues are part of each CDR3. Fields, in order: clone size, D gene, V gene, J gene, CDR3 protein, CDR3 DNA. D genes are given only for firm matches. Some rows have no size entry. The others give once, few or many, or a class for an expanded clone.

clone_size: many; d_call: .; v_call: TRBV20-1; j_call: TRBJ2-3; cdr3_aa: CSGSTDTQYF; cdr3_nt: TGCAGTGGGAGCACAGATACGCAGTATTTT
clone_size: many; d_call: .; v_call: TRBV29-1; j_call: TRBJ1-1; cdr3_aa: CSVDTEGMNTEAFF; cdr3_nt: TGCAGCGTTGATACAGAGGGCATGAACACTGAAGCTTTCTTT
clone_size: many; d_call: .; v_call: TRBV6-2/TRBV6-3; j_call: TRBJ2-1; cdr3_aa: CASSYTRFEQFF; cdr3_nt: TGTGCCAGCAGTTACACTAGGTTTGAGCAGTTCTTC
clone_size: many; d_call: .; v_call: TRBV29-1; j_call: TRBJ1-4; cdr3_aa: CSVEDPGGVGEKLFF; cdr3_nt: TGCAGCGTTGAAGATCCAGGAGGTGTGGGTGAAAAACTGTTTTTT
clone_size: many; d_call: .; v_call: TRBV10-1; j_call: TRBJ2-1; cdr3_aa: CASSERDYSDEQFF; cdr3_nt: TGCGCCAGCAGTGAGCGAGACTATAGTGATGAGCAGTTCTTC
clone_size: many; d_call: .; v_call: TRBV6-1; j_call: TRBJ2-2; cdr3_aa: CATQGRSYTGELFF; cdr3_nt: TGTGCCACCCAGGGTCGCAGCTACACCGGGGAGCTGTTTTTT
clone_size: many; d_call: .; v_call: TRBV10-2; j_call: TRBJ2-2; cdr3_aa: CAGKRGDTGELFF; cdr3_nt: TGCGCCGGCAAAAGGGGGGACACCGGGGAGCTGTTTTTT
clone_size: many; d_call: TRBD1; v_call: TRBV20-1; j_call: TRBJ1-4; cdr3_aa: CSADPGQGVGYNEKLFF; cdr3_nt: TGCAGTGCTGACCCGGGACAGGGAGTCGGCTATAATGAAAAACTGTTTTTT
clone_size: many; d_call: .; v_call: TRBV11-2; j_call: TRBJ2-5; cdr3_aa: CASSFQKGLVFQTQYF; cdr3_nt: TGTGCCAGCAGCTTTCAAAAGGGCCTTGTGTTCCAGACCCAGTACTTC
clone_size: many; d_call: .; v_call: TRBV3-1; j_call: TRBJ2-7; cdr3_aa: CASSLVTYEQYF; cdr3_nt: TGTGCCAGCAGCCTGGTTACCTACGAGCAGTACTTC
clone_size: .; d_call: .; v_call: TRBV20-1; j_call: TRBJ1-5; cdr3_aa: CSAPREEQQPQHF; cdr3_nt: TGCAGTGCTCCCCGGGAGGAGCAGCAGCCCCAGCATTTT